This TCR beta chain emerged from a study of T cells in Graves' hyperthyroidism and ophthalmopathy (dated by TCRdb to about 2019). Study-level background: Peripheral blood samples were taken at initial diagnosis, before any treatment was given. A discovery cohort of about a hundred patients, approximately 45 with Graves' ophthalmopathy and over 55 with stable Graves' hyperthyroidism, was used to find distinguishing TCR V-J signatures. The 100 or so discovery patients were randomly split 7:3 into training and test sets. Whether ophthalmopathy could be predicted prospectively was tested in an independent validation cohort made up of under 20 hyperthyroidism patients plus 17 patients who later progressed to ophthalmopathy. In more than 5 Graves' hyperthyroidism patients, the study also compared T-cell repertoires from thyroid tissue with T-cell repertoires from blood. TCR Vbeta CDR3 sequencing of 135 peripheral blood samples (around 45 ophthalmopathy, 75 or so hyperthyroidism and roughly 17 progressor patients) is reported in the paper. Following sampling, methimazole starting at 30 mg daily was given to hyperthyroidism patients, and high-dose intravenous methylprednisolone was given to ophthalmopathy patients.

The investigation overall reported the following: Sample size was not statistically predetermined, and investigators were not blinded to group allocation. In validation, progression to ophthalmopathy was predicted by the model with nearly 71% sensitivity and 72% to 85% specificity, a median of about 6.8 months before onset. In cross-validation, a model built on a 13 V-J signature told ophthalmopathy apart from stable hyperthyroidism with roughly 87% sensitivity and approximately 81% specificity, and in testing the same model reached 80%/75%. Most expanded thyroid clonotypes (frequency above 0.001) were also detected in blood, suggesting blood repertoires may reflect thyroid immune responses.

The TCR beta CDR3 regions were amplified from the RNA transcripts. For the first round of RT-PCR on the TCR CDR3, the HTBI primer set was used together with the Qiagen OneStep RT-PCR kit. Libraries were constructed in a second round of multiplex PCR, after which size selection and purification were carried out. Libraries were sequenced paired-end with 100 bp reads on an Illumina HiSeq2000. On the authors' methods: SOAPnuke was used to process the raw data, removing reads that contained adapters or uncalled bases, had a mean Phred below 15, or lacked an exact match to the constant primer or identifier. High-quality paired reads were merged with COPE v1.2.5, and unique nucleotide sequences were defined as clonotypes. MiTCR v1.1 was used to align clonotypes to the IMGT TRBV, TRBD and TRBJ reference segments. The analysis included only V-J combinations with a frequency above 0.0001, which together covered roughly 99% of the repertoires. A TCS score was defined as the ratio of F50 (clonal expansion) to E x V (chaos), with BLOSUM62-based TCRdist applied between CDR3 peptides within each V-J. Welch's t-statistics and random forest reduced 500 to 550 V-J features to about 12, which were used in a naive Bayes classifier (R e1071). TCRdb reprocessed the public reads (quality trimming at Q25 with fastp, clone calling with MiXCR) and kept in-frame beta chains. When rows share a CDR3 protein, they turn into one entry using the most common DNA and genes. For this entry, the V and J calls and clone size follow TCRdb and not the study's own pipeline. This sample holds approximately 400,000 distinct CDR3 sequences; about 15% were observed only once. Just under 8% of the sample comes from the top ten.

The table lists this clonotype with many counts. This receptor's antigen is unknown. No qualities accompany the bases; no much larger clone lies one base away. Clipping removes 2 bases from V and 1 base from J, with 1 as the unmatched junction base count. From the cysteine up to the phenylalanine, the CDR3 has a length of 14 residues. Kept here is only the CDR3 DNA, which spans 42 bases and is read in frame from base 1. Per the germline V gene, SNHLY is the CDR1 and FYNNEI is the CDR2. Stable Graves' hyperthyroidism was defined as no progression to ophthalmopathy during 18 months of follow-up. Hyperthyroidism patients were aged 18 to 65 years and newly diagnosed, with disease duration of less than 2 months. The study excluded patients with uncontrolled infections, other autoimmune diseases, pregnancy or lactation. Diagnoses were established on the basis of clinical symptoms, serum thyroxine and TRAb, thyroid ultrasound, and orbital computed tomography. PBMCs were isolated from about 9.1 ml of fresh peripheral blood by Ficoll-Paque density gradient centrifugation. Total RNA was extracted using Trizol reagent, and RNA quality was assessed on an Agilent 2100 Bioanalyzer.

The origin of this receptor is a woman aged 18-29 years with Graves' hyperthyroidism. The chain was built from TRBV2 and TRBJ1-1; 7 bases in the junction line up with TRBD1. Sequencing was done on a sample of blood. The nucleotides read TGTGCCAGCAGTGAAAGACAGGGGAACACTGAAGCTTTCTTT. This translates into CASSERQGNTEAFF.